This T cell receptor (beta chain) comes out of a study of T cell responses to AZD1222 COVID-19 vaccine. Generated by immunoSEQ multiplex PCR, the TCRdb table keeps only in-frame clones and is missing some. Of about 180,000 clones listed, approximately 90% are singletons. CDR3 length equals 15 residues. The V segment lost 6 bases and the J segment 4 bases; nucleotides outside the gene matches: 8. Germline assignment: CDR1 SNHLY and CDR2 FYNNEI. The chain recombines TRBV2 with TRBJ1-5, with TRBD1 identical over 8 bases. Source: peripheral blood, taken 28 days after the second AZD1222 dose. The source is an adult who received the AZD1222 COVID-19 vaccine. In nucleotides, the CDR3 is TGTGCCAGCAGCGACGGACAGGGTGTGAATCAGCCCCAGCATTTT. Its translation is CASSDGQGVNQPQHF.